The entry below describes one T cell receptor beta chain. This sample is part of a study of human T cells and chemical hapten exposure. In the study overall: Small pooled library volume differences chiefly drove per-sample TCR yield variation.

The time point was: patch test 1, 2 weeks after DPC sensitization. This sample's treatment: therapeutic diphenylcyclopropenone sensitization with weekly scalp DPC. The germline V and J ends were trimmed by 0 bases and 3 bases, with 9 bases remaining between them. The CDR3 extends over 14 amino acids. In germline, CDR1 is SGHRS, CDR2 YFSETQ. TCRdb called the RACE reads again in MiXCR, with one record for every CDR3 protein. This table holds more than 95,000 distinct CDR3 sequences, 9.5% to 13% found once. The receptor's source is a woman in her fifties or sixties with alopecia areata. Some clones in this sample may be carry-over from other donors' samples. The chain combines TRBV5-1 with TRBJ1-2; tentatively, D is TRBD1 (5 bases). Source: whole blood, taken in connection with sensitization to the hapten diphenylcyclopropenone (DPC). The CDR3 nucleotides are TGCGCCAGCAGCTTGGTTCTGGGGGACTATGGCTACACCTTC. It specifies CASSLVLGDYGYTF.